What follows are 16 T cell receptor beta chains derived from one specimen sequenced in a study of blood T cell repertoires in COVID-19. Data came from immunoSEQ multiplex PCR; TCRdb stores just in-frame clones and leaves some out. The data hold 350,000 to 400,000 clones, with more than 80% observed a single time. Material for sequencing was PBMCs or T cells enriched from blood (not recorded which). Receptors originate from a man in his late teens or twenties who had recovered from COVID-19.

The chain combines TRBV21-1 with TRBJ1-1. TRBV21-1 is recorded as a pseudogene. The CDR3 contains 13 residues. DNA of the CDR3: TGTGCCAGCAGCTCCCCTCCGGGAACTGAAGCTTTCTTT. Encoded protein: CASSSPPGTEAFF.

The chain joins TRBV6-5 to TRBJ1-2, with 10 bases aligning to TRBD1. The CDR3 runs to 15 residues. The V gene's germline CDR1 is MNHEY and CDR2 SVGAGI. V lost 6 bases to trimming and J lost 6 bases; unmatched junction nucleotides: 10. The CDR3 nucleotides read TGTGCCAGCAGCCGAAAGACAGGGGGCTTTAATGGCTACACCTTC. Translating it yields CASSRKTGGFNGYTF.

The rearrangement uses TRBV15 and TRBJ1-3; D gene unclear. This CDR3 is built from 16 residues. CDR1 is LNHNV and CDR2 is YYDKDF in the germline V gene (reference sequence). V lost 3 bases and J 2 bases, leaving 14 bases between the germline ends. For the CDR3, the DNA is TGTGCCACCAGCAGCGCTCCGGGGTCAACTGGAAACACCATATATTTT. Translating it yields CATSSAPGSTGNTIYF.

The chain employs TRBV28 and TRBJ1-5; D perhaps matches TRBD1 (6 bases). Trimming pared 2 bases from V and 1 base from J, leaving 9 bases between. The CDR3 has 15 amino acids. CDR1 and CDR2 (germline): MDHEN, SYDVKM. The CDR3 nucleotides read TGTGCCAGCAGTTTAGGGCAGGGGAGCAATCAGCCCCAGCATTTT. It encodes CASSLGQGSNQPQHF.

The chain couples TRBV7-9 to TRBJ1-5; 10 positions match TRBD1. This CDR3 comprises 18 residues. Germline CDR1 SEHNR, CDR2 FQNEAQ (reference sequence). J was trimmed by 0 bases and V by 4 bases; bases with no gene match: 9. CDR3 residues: CASSSGTGDGSSNQPQHF. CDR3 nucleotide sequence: TGTGCCAGCAGCTCCGGGACAGGGGACGGATCTAGCAATCAGCCCCAGCATTTT.

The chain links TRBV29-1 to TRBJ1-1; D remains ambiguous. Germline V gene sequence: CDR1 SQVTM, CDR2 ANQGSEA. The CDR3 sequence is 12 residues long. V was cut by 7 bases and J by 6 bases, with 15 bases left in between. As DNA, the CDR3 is TGCAGCGCGCAAGTGGTGGGCTCTGAAGCTTTCTTT. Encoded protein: CSAQVVGSEAFF. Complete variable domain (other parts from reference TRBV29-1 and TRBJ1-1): SAVISQKPSRDICQRGTSLTIQCQVDSQVTMMFWYRQQPGQSLTLIATANQGSEATYESGFVIDKFPISRPNLTFSTLTVSNMSPEDSSIYLCSAQVVGSEAFFGQGTRLTVV.

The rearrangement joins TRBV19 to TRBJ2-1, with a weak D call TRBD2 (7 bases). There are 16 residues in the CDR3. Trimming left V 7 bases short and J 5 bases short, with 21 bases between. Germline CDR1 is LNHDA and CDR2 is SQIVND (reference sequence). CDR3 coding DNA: TGTGCCAGTAAACGGCTGGGAAGCGGGGACAACAATGAGCAGTTCTTC. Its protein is CASKRLGSGDNNEQFF.

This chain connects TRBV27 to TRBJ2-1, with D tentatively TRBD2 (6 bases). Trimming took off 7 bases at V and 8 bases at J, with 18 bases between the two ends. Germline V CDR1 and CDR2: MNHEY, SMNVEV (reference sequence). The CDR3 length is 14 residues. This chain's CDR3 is CASKGGVGRDEQFF. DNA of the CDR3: TGTGCCAGCAAAGGAGGGGTGGGACGCGATGAGCAGTTCTTC.

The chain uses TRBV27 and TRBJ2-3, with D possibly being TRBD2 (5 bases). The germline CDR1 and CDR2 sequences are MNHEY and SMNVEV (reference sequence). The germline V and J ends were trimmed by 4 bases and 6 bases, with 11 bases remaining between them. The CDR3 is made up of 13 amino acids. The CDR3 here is CASSSAVRDTQYF. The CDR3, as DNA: TGTGCCAGCAGTTCAGCGGTTCGGGATACGCAGTATTTT.

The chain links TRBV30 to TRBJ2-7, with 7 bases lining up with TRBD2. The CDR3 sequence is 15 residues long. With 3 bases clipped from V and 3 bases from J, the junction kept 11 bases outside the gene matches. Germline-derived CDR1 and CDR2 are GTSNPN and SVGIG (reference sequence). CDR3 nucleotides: TGTGCCTGGAGCGGAAAGCGGGGTTCAATCTACGAGCAGTACTTC. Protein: CAWSGKRGSIYEQYF.

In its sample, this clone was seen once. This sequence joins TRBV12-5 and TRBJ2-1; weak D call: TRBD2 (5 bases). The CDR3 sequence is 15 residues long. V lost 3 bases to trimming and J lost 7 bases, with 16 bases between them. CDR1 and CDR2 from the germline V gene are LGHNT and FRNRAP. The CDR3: CASGFGVGMSNEQFF. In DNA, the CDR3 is TGTGCTAGTGGTTTCGGGGTGGGGATGTCTAATGAGCAGTTCTTC.

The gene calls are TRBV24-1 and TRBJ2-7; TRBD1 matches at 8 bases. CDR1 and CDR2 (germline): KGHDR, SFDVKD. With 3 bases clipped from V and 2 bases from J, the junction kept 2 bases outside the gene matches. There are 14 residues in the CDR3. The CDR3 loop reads CATSDGDRPYEQYF. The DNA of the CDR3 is TGTGCCACCAGTGATGGGGACAGGCCCTACGAGCAGTACTTC.

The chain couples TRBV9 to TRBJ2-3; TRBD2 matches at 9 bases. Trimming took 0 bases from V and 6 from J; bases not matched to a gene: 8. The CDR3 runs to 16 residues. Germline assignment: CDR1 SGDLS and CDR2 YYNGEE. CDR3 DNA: TGTGCCAGCAGCGTAGCGGTTAGCGGGGGATTGGATACGCAGTATTTT. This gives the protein CASSVAVSGGLDTQYF.

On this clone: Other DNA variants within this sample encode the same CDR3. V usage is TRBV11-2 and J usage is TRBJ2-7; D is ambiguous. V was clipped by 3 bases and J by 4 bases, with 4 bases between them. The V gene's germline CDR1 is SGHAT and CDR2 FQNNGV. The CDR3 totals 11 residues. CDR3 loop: CASSLAYEQYF. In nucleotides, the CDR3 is TGTGCCAGCAGCTTGGCTTACGAGCAGTACTTC.

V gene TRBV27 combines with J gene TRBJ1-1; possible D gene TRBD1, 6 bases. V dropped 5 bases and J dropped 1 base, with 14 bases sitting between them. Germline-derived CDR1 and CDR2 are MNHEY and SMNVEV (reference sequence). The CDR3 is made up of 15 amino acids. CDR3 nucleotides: TGTGCCAGCAGTATCCAGGGGTTCTCGAACACTGAAGCTTTCTTT. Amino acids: CASSIQGFSNTEAFF.

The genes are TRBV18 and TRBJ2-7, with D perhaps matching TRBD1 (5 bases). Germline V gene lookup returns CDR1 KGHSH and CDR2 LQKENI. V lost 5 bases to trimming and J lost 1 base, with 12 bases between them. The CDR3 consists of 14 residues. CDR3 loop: CASSGAEISYEQYF. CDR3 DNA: TGTGCCAGCTCAGGGGCTGAGATATCCTACGAGCAGTACTTC.